Below, 4 T cell receptor beta chains from the same sample are listed, as sequenced in a study of shared clonotypes between healthy human individuals. Profiled with immunoSEQ multiplex PCR; TCRdb holds only in-frame clones, not every one. The repertoire holds around 2.3 million clones, with 90% to 97% as singletons. Sequencing was done on a sample of naive CD4+ T cells sorted from blood. Subset described: CD45RA+ positively selected. Receptors were obtained from a man between 18 and 35 years old in good health.

The V gene is TRBV5-1, the J gene TRBJ2-1, with 11 bases that match TRBD2. CDR1 and CDR2 from the germline V gene are SGHRS and YFSETQ. The CDR3 loop spans 16 amino acids. V trimming: 3 bases; J trimming: 5 bases; junction bases outside the gene matches: 7. CDR3 amino acids: CASSSKGTSGHNEQFF. DNA for the CDR3: TGCGCCAGCAGCTCAAAAGGGACTAGCGGCCACAATGAGCAGTTCTTC. The whole variable domain, filled in from reference TRBV5-1 and TRBJ2-1, reads KAGVTQTPRYLIKTRGQQVTLSCSPISGHRSVSWYQQTPGQGLQFLFEYFSETQRNKGNFPGRFSGRQFSNSRSEMNVSTLELGDSALYLCASSSKGTSGHNEQFFGPGTRLTVL.

This chain connects TRBV19 to TRBJ1-1, with a weak D call TRBD1 (5 bases). The germline CDR1 and CDR2 sequences are LNHDA and SQIVND (reference sequence). The CDR3 totals 14 residues. With 3 bases removed from V and 3 bases from J, the gap between germline ends came to 11 bases. CDR3 nucleotide sequence: TGTGCCAGTAGTATTGGCCAGGGCGACACTGAAGCTTTCTTT. Its translation: CASSIGQGDTEAFF.

V gene TRBV10-3 combines with J gene TRBJ2-3; 8 bases agree with TRBD2. Germline-derived CDR1 and CDR2 are ENHRY and SYGVKD. CDR3 size: 16 residues. V dropped 4 bases and J dropped 0; count of bases not matched to a gene: 6. The CDR3 region is CAISAVAGTSTDTQYF. CDR3 bases: TGTGCCATCAGTGCAGTAGCGGGGACTAGCACAGATACGCAGTATTTT.

This CDR3 reads CSVTDLASPYNEQFF. The CDR3 bases are TGCAGCGTTACCGATCTAGCGTCCCCTTACAATGAGCAGTTCTTC. This sequence joins TRBV29-1 and TRBJ2-1, with TRBD2 as a possible D gene (6 bases). The CDR3 length is 15 residues. Germline V gene lookup returns CDR1 SQVTM and CDR2 ANQGSEA. Trimming removed 5 bases at V and 4 bases at J, with 18 bases between.